This T cell receptor beta chain was obtained from a study of human T cells and chemical hapten exposure. Study at large: Per-sample TCR yield variability stemmed mainly from small pooled library volume differences.

The ends lost 0 bases at V and 4 bases at J; junction bases unmatched: 6. The CDR3 contains 15 residues. The germline V gene encodes CDR1 SGDLS and CDR2 YYNGEE. Time point defined: patch test 1, 2 weeks after DPC sensitization. This sample's treatment: therapeutic diphenylcyclopropenone sensitization with weekly scalp DPC. It was unfractionated whole blood from which total RNA was extracted. A single record per CDR3 protein comes from TCRdb applying MiXCR to the RACE reads. The profile shows about 110,000 distinct CDR3 sequences, roughly 11% of them singletons. The TCR comes from a woman aged 40 to 55 with alopecia areata. Some clones in this sample may be carry-over from other donors' samples. The specimen was whole blood, collected in connection with sensitization to the hapten diphenylcyclopropenone (DPC). The rearrangement links TRBV9 to TRBJ1-2; TRBD1 aligns across 7 bases. CDR3 residues: CASSVDHRGPYGYTF. The CDR3 DNA sequence: TGTGCCAGCAGCGTAGATCACAGGGGACCCTATGGCTACACCTTC.